Listed here are 30 T cell receptor beta chains from one sample, sequenced in a study of OX40 agonist ivuxolimab in advanced cancers. Clones were sequenced by immunoSEQ multiplex PCR, and TCRdb holds only the in-frame ones, with some missing. The profile shows about 100,000 clones, about 90% of them singletons. Sequences were derived from CD4+ or CD8+ T cells sorted from blood, sampled in a trial of the OX40 agonist ivuxolimab. Every receptor here comes from an adult with an advanced solid tumor such as melanoma, head and neck, liver or kidney cancer.

The chain links TRBV28 to TRBJ2-3; D perhaps matches TRBD2 (6 bases). The CDR3 has 11 amino acids. Germline lookup yields CDR1 MDHEN and CDR2 SYDVKM. Trimming removed 4 bases from V and 13 bases from J, with 12 bases in between. Here the CDR3 reads CASSSPGVKYF. CDR3 bases: TGTGCCAGCAGTTCGCCGGGAGTTAAGTATTTT.

The rearrangement joins TRBV5-1 to TRBJ1-6, with D perhaps TRBD1 (6 bases). The CDR3 runs 16 residues. The germline V gene encodes CDR1 SGHRS and CDR2 YFSETQ. V lost 0 bases and J lost 7, with 14 bases in between. The CDR3 sequence is CASSLAERQGNSPLHF. The CDR3 DNA is TGCGCCAGCAGCTTGGCGGAGAGGCAGGGGAATTCACCCCTCCACTTT.

The chain recombines TRBV30 with TRBJ1-2; 8 nucleotides line up with TRBD1. With V trimmed by 5 bases and J by 4 bases, 3 bases remained unmatched. CDR1 is GTSNPN and CDR2 is SVGIG in the germline V gene (reference sequence). The CDR3 is 12 residues long. The CDR3 DNA reads TGTGCCTGGGGACAGGGATCCTATGGCTACACCTTC. It translates to CAWGQGSYGYTF.

CDR3 amino acids: CASSLDLVAGGQAQFF. The CDR3 bases are TGTGCCAGCAGCTTAGACCTGGTAGCGGGGGGGCAGGCGCAGTTCTTC. J is TRBJ2-1 and V is TRBV7-9; TRBD2 aligns across 11 bases. The J segment lost 12 bases and the V segment lost 1 base, leaving 11 bases of the junction unmatched. The CDR3 covers 16 residues. The V gene's germline CDR1 is SEHNR and CDR2 FQNEAQ (reference sequence).

About this clone: Other DNA sequences within the sample encode an identical CDR3. CDR3: CASSRDNQPQHF. CDR3 DNA: TGTGCCAGTAGTAGGGACAATCAGCCCCAGCATTTT. The chain combines TRBV19 with TRBJ1-5; D not certain. Germline V CDR1 and CDR2: LNHDA, SQIVND (reference sequence). The V end was cut by 4 bases, the J end by 3 bases, with 4 bases between. CDR3 length: 12 amino acids.

This chain joins TRBV6-1 and TRBJ2-4; 9 bases map to TRBD2. This CDR3 comprises 14 residues. After removal of 2 bases from V and 6 bases from J, the junction contained 2 bases not matched to a gene. CDR1 is MNHNS, CDR2 SASEGT, per germline. The CDR3 nucleotides read TGTGCCAGCAGTGAATTAGCGGGGGTAAACATTCAGTACTTC. This gives the protein CASSELAGVNIQYF.

The DNA of the CDR3 is TGTGCCAGCAGCTCTCTACAGGATGGCTATGGCTACACCTTC. This codes for CASSSLQDGYGYTF. This chain uses TRBV7-2 with TRBJ1-2, with D maybe TRBD1 (5 bases). CDR1 is SGHTA and CDR2 is FQGNSA in the germline V gene. V lost 4 bases to trimming and J lost 4 bases, with 13 bases between them. The CDR3 covers 14 residues.

V and J are TRBV5-5 and TRBJ2-5; 7 nucleotides align to TRBD1. Per the germline V gene, CDR1 is SGHKS and CDR2 is YYEKEE (reference sequence). Trimming cost V 5 bases and J 7 bases; bases outside gene matches: 14. The length of the CDR3 is 15 residues. In DNA form, the CDR3 reads TGTGCCAGCAGACTTGACAGGGAGAGACGAGGGACCCAGTACTTC. Translated: CASRLDRERRGTQYF.

In its sample, this clone was seen a few times. This CDR3 is CASSREGPYEQYF. CDR3 nucleotides: TGTGCCAGCAGCAGGGAGGGCCCCTACGAGCAGTACTTC. V usage is TRBV7-6 and J usage is TRBJ2-7; 7 nucleotides match TRBD2. This CDR3 comprises 13 residues. V was pared by 5 bases and J by 2 bases, with 3 bases of the junction left unmatched. CDR1 and CDR2 from the germline V gene are SGHVS and FNYEAQ.

The chain employs TRBV6-1 and TRBJ1-2; 9 nucleotides align to TRBD1. The V and J ends lost 0 bases and 4 bases, in that order; junction bases with no gene match: 6. CDR1 and CDR2 (germline): MNHNS, SASEGT. This CDR3 region has 16 residues. The chain's CDR3 is CASSEAGGQGVYGYTF. CDR3 bases: TGTGCCAGCAGTGAAGCTGGGGGACAGGGTGTCTATGGCTACACCTTC.

The gene calls are TRBV6-1 and TRBJ1-1; 9 bases agree with TRBD1. V lost 6 bases, J lost 1 base, and 3 bases stayed unmatched. Germline CDR1 and CDR2: MNHNS and SASEGT. This CDR3 comprises 14 residues. CDR3 bases: TGTGCCAGCAGAGGACAGGGGACGAACACTGAAGCTTTCTTT. It codes for CASRGQGTNTEAFF.

V is TRBV6-1 and J is TRBJ2-7; no reliable D call. The germline CDR1 and CDR2 sequences are MNHNS and SASEGT. V lost 7 bases and J 9 bases, leaving 19 bases between the germline ends. The CDR3 is 13 amino acids. The CDR3 nucleotides are TGTGCCAGCAACGCTGGGTGGAAGGGCGGGCAGTACTTC. Protein sequence: CASNAGWKGGQYF.

This clone has only one observation. The rearrangement links TRBV5-1 to TRBJ2-7; 7 nucleotides agree with TRBD1. Germline trimming cut 4 bases from V and 0 bases from J; bases unmatched to any gene: 7. Germline V CDR1 and CDR2: SGHRS, YFSETQ. The CDR3 runs 15 residues. CDR3 protein: CASSPETGSSYEQYF. Here the CDR3 DNA reads TGCGCCAGCAGCCCCGAGACAGGGTCCTCCTACGAGCAGTACTTC. Together with reference TRBV5-1 and TRBJ2-7, the CDR3 gives the full variable domain: KAGVTQTPRYLIKTRGQQVTLSCSPISGHRSVSWYQQTPGQGLQFLFEYFSETQRNKGNFPGRFSGRQFSNSRSEMNVSTLELGDSALYLCASSPETGSSYEQYFGPGTRLTVT.

This chain joins TRBV6-5 and TRBJ2-1; perhaps TRBD1 as D (5 bases). The CDR3 loop spans 15 amino acids. V was cut by 6 bases and J by 2 bases, with 14 bases left in between. Germline CDR1 MNHEY, CDR2 SVGAGI. DNA of the CDR3: TGTGCCAGCAGCCCCCAGGGTCCAACCTACAATGAGCAGTTCTTC. It is translated as CASSPQGPTYNEQFF.

This clone was picked up one time. The V and J genes are TRBV21-1 and TRBJ2-7; the table calls TRBD2, which could not be checked here. TRBV21-1 is a pseudogene segment. The CDR3 runs 15 residues. CDR3 in DNA: TGTGCCAGCAGCAAATACGGAGGCAGAGCCTACGAGCAGTACTTC. Translation gives CASSKYGGRAYEQYF.

This chain joins TRBV5-4 and TRBJ2-2, with D possibly matching TRBD2 (5 bases). Trimming cost V 2 bases and J 5 bases, with 10 bases left between them. The CDR3 is made up of 14 amino acids. In germline, CDR1 is SGHNT, CDR2 YYREEE (reference sequence). The CDR3 is CASSLEGWTGELFF. CDR3 bases: TGTGCCAGCAGCTTAGAGGGTTGGACCGGGGAGCTGTTTTTT.

The V and J genes are TRBV28 and TRBJ1-2; TRBD1 aligns across 10 bases. Germline V gene data show CDR1 as MDHEN and CDR2 as SYDVKM. The CDR3 runs 14 residues. Trimming took 5 bases from V and 9 from J; bases not matched to a gene: 9. CDR3 nucleotides: TGTGCCAGCAGTACTTGGACAGGGGGGAAGAGCTACACCTTC. It codes for CASSTWTGGKSYTF.

The chain combines TRBV30 with TRBJ1-6; 8 bases match TRBD1. After removal of 2 bases from V and 5 bases from J, the junction contained 5 bases not matched to a gene. From germline, CDR1 is GTSNPN and CDR2 SVGIG (reference sequence). This CDR3 is built from 15 residues. CDR3 region: CAWSQLGQDNSPLHF. The CDR3 DNA follows: TGTGCCTGGAGTCAATTGGGACAGGATAATTCACCCCTCCACTTT.

This sequence joins TRBV4-2 and TRBJ2-7, with D perhaps matching TRBD2 (5 bases). Germline CDR1 is LGHNA and CDR2 is YNFKEQ. Trimming took 1 base from V and 1 from J, leaving 11 bases between them. CDR3 length: 15 amino acids. The CDR3 nucleotides are TGTGCCAGCAGCCAAGCCACGGGGAGTTCCTACGAGCAGTACTTC. Residues: CASSQATGSSYEQYF.

The chain combines TRBV19 with TRBJ2-1, with 7 nucleotides matching TRBD1. The J segment lost 6 bases and the V segment lost 3 bases, leaving 8 bases of the junction unmatched. The CDR3 extends over 15 amino acids. Germline loops: CDR1 LNHDA, CDR2 SQIVND (reference sequence). The chain's CDR3 is CASSMPLTGVNEQFF. The DNA of the CDR3 is TGTGCCAGTAGTATGCCACTAACAGGGGTCAATGAGCAGTTCTTC.

V usage is TRBV6-1 and J usage is TRBJ1-5; D might be TRBD1 (6 bases). The CDR3 has 14 amino acids. V was shortened by 4 bases and J by 1 base, with 8 bases between the two germline ends. CDR1 is MNHNS and CDR2 is SASEGT in the germline V gene. CDR3 nucleotides: TGTGCCAGCAGTGGGACAGCGAGCAATCAGCCCCAGCATTTT. Translated, it gives CASSGTASNQPQHF.

This clone was seen more than once but under ten times. V and J are TRBV5-1 and TRBJ2-7; 8 bases agree with TRBD2. The germline gives CDR1 SGHRS, CDR2 YFSETQ. V lost 1 base to trimming and J lost 0 bases; unmatched junction nucleotides: 9. This CDR3 has 17 residues. CDR3: CASSLRAGASSSYEQYF. For the CDR3, the DNA is TGCGCCAGCAGCTTGAGAGCGGGGGCCTCTAGCTCCTACGAGCAGTACTTC.

The chain combines TRBV28 with TRBJ1-1; 10 positions agree with TRBD1. The CDR3 is made up of 14 amino acids. Germline-derived CDR1 and CDR2 are MDHEN and SYDVKM. The junction had 6 bases not matched to a gene; V was cut back by 8 bases and J by 3 bases. The CDR3 DNA reads TGTGCCAGCTCGACAGGGGGCGCGCACACTGAAGCTTTCTTT. Amino acid sequence: CASSTGGAHTEAFF.

The V call is TRBV7-2, the J call TRBJ2-1, with 7 bases aligning to TRBD2. The germline gives CDR1 SGHTA, CDR2 FQGNSA. V lost 5 bases and J lost 3; bases outside the gene matches: 4. The CDR3 length is 14 residues. DNA of the CDR3: TGTGCCAGCAGCACATGGACTAGCTACAATGAGCAGTTCTTC. It codes for CASSTWTSYNEQFF.

The chain is built from TRBV2 and TRBJ2-6; 12 bases are a match to TRBD1. This CDR3 contains 17 residues. V shed 4 bases, J shed 1 base, and the junction held 2 bases outside the gene matches. Germline CDR1 reads SNHLY; CDR2 reads FYNNEI. CDR3 in amino acids: CASSGGQGASGANVLTF. The DNA of the CDR3 is TGTGCCAGCAGTGGGGGACAGGGGGCTTCTGGGGCCAACGTCCTGACTTTC.

V is TRBV15 and J is TRBJ1-5; 7 bases are a match to TRBD1. This CDR3 contains 16 residues. V gave up 0 bases and J gave up 7 bases; unmatched junction bases: 9. Looked up from germline, CDR1 is LNHNV and CDR2 is YYDKDF (reference sequence). The CDR3 region has the DNA TGTGCCACCAGCAGAGATCAGGGGGGGCTTGGACAGCCCCAGCATTTT. Protein sequence: CATSRDQGGLGQPQHF.

The rearrangement links TRBV5-1 to TRBJ2-3; TRBD1 matches 8 bases. Germline V gives CDR1 SGHRS, CDR2 YFSETQ. The CDR3 loop spans 16 amino acids. V trimming: 5 bases; J trimming: 3 bases; junction bases outside the gene matches: 11. CDR3 DNA: TGCGCCAGCAGGGGGCGGACAGGGCAAGTAACAGATACGCAGTATTTT. It codes for CASRGRTGQVTDTQYF.

The J gene is TRBJ1-1, the V gene TRBV10-3; no clear D. This CDR3 spans 14 amino acids. Germline V gene sequence: CDR1 ENHRY, CDR2 SYGVKD. The V end lost 2 bases, the J end lost 0 bases, and 7 bases lay between the germline ends. DNA for the CDR3: TGTGCCATCAGTGAGAAGGAATTGAACACTGAAGCTTTCTTT. Amino acid sequence: CAISEKELNTEAFF.

The chain couples TRBV13 to TRBJ2-1, with 9 nucleotides matching TRBD2. With 6 bases clipped from V and 4 bases from J, the junction kept 7 bases outside the gene matches. Germline-derived CDR1 and CDR2 are PRHDT and FYEKMQ (reference sequence). The CDR3 loop spans 15 amino acids. CDR3 nucleotides: TGTGCCAGCAGGCTGCGGCTAGCGGGGTACAATGAGCAGTTCTTC. Translated: CASRLRLAGYNEQFF.

The CDR3 protein is CASGSPLAGQETQYF. CDR3 sequence (DNA): TGTGCCAGCGGCTCTCCCTTAGCGGGGCAAGAGACCCAGTACTTC. J is TRBJ2-5 and V is TRBV28, with TRBD2 matching 8 bases. The CDR3 is made up of 15 amino acids. CDR1 and CDR2 from the germline V gene are MDHEN and SYDVKM. Losses at the gene ends were 8 bases for V and 2 bases for J; bases not matched to a gene: 10.